The 9 T cell receptor beta chains presented below share a single source sample, sequenced in a study of T cells in localized non-small cell lung cancer. Data came from immunoSEQ multiplex PCR; TCRdb stores just in-frame clones and leaves some out. The sample consists of 75,000 to 90,000 clones, almost 85% of them appearing once. The sequencing used peripheral blood, collected before any cancer treatment. The receptors here all came from a man aged 35-69 years with stage I lung adenocarcinoma.

The rearrangement links TRBV15 to TRBJ2-4; D is perhaps TRBD1 or TRBD2 (6 bases each). Germline values: CDR1 LNHNV, CDR2 YYDKDF (reference sequence). The CDR3 is 15 residues long. V dropped 6 bases and J dropped 13 bases, with 25 bases sitting between them. The CDR3, as DNA: TGTGCCACCAGGACCCCTCTGACGGGGGCGGGTGTCCAGTACTTC. Amino acid sequence: CATRTPLTGAGVQYF.

The rearrangement joins TRBV27 to TRBJ1-1; 9 bases align to TRBD1. CDR3 length: 15 amino acids. V was clipped by 5 bases and J by 2 bases; unmatched bases: 6. Germline V gene lookup returns CDR1 MNHEY and CDR2 SMNVEV (reference sequence). In nucleotides, the CDR3 is TGTGCCAGCAGTCCATGGGACAGGGTAAACACTGAAGCTTTCTTT. This translates into CASSPWDRVNTEAFF.

This chain uses TRBV7-8 with TRBJ1-5; D is unclear. Trimming left V 2 bases short and J 11 bases short, with 16 bases between. The CDR3 loop spans 14 amino acids. Germline-derived CDR1 and CDR2 are SGHVS and FQNEAQ. The CDR3 is CASSLRSASGTQHF. The CDR3 coding sequence is TGTGCCAGCAGCTTAAGGTCCGCCTCTGGGACCCAGCATTTT.

The gene calls are TRBV5-6 and TRBJ2-7, with D tentatively TRBD2 (5 bases). Germline V CDR1 and CDR2: SGHDT, YYEEEE. CDR3 size: 16 residues. V was shortened by 0 bases and J by 0 bases, with 13 bases between the two germline ends. The CDR3 DNA reads TGTGCCAGCAGCTTGGATGCTTTCGGGGTCTCCTACGAGCAGTACTTC. Protein sequence: CASSLDAFGVSYEQYF.

Points on this clone: This sample also contains other DNA sequences that code for the same CDR3. This chain joins TRBV6-6 and TRBJ2-7; possibly TRBD1 for D (5 bases). The CDR3 sequence is 11 residues long. Germline CDR1 is MNHNY and CDR2 is SVGAGI (reference sequence). With 6 bases removed from V and 4 bases from J, the gap between germline ends came to 7 bases. The CDR3 DNA is TGTGCCAGCAGCGCAGGGTACGAGCAGTACTTC. Amino acids: CASSAGYEQYF.

The chain carries TRBV27 and TRBJ1-1; D remains ambiguous. The CDR3 extends over 13 amino acids. The germline V gene has CDR1 MNHEY and CDR2 SMNVEV (reference sequence). With 7 bases removed from V and 7 bases from J, the gap between germline ends came to 16 bases. The CDR3 reads CASTSPGRLEAFF. CDR3 coding DNA: TGTGCCAGCACCTCACCAGGACGCCTTGAAGCTTTCTTT.

This sequence joins TRBV19 and TRBJ2-1; 7 bases are shared with TRBD2. V lost 5 bases to trimming and J lost 6 bases; unmatched junction nucleotides: 13. Germline V lookup: CDR1 LNHDA, CDR2 SQIVND (reference sequence). The CDR3 consists of 16 residues. The CDR3 here is CASSVRLAGGVNEQFF. The CDR3 coding sequence is TGTGCCAGTAGTGTAAGACTAGCTGGGGGTGTCAATGAGCAGTTCTTC.

V and J are TRBV7-9 and TRBJ2-3; D unclear. Per germline, CDR1 SEHNR and CDR2 FQNEAQ (reference sequence). The CDR3 totals 15 residues. V was clipped by 1 base and J by 2 bases, with 10 bases between them. DNA of the CDR3: TGTGCCAGCAGCTTAGGAGACTTAAACACAGATACGCAGTATTTT. Protein product: CASSLGDLNTDTQYF.

The CDR3 DNA reads as TGTGCCTGGAGTGGCCGGACTAGCGGCTACGAGCAGTACTTC. It is translated as CAWSGRTSGYEQYF. The chain is built from TRBV30 and TRBJ2-7, with 10 bases fitting TRBD2. The germline V gene encodes CDR1 GTSNPN and CDR2 SVGIG (reference sequence). Trimming removed 1 base from V and 3 bases from J; junction bases left unmatched: 3. This CDR3 has 14 amino acids. Using reference TRBV30 and TRBJ2-7 for the parts outside the CDR3, the full variable domain is SQTIHQWPATLVQPVGSPLSLECTVEGTSNPNLYWYRQAAGRGLQLLFYSVGIGQISSEVPQNLSASRPQDRQFILSSKKLLLSDSGFYLCAWSGRTSGYEQYFGPGTRLTVT.